One and the same sample provided the 29 T cell receptor beta chains below, sequenced in a study of cytomegalovirus exposure and HLA in healthy donors. TCRdb keeps only in-frame clones here, not all; method: immunoSEQ multiplex PCR. The data contain 80,000 to 100,000 clones, roughly 85% of them singletons. The sequencing input was PBMCs. These receptors were collected from a woman in her 30s in good health and CMV-seronegative.

This sequence joins TRBV5-1 and TRBJ1-2; perhaps TRBD1 as D (6 bases). In germline, CDR1 is SGHRS, CDR2 YFSETQ. The CDR3 runs to 15 residues. V was pared by 4 bases and J by 0 bases, with 13 bases between. CDR3 sequence (DNA): TGCGCCAGCAGCCACGACAGGATATCTAACTATGGCTACACCTTC. This translates into CASSHDRISNYGYTF.

In nucleotides, the CDR3 is TGTGCCAGTAGTAGGTTGGGACTAGCGGGAGCCGAGCAGTACTTC. Its protein is CASSRLGLAGAEQYF. V gene TRBV19 combines with J gene TRBJ2-7; the match to TRBD2 covers 14 bases. Germline lookup yields CDR1 LNHDA and CDR2 SQIVND (reference sequence). The CDR3 has 15 residues. With V trimmed by 4 bases and J by 6 bases, 5 bases remained unmatched. The variable domain in full, completed from reference TRBV19 and TRBJ2-7, reads DGGITQSPKYLFRKEGQNVTLSCEQNLNHDAMYWYRQDPGQGLRLIYYSQIVNDFQKGDIAEGYSVSREKKESFPLTVTSAQKNPTAFYLCASSRLGLAGAEQYFGPGTRLTVT.

The CDR3 DNA reads as TGTGCCAGCAGCTACGGGACAGGGAATTCACCCCTCCACTTT. It yields the protein CASSYGTGNSPLHF. The gene calls are TRBV7-8 and TRBJ1-6; 9 positions agree with TRBD1. After removal of 4 bases from V and 7 bases from J, the junction contained 2 bases not matched to a gene. The CDR3 contains 14 residues. The V gene's germline CDR1 is SGHVS and CDR2 FQNEAQ.

The rearrangement joins TRBV11-3 to TRBJ2-2; 8 positions agree with TRBD2. The CDR3 loop spans 16 amino acids. CDR1 and CDR2 from the germline V gene are SGHNT and YENEEA. V lost 2 bases, J lost 3 bases, and 5 bases stayed unmatched. The CDR3 loop is CASSLYHGGDTGELFF. CDR3 DNA: TGTGCCAGCAGCTTATATCACGGGGGGGACACCGGGGAGCTGTTTTTT.

The chain joins TRBV6-1 to TRBJ2-7, with 7 nucleotides matching TRBD2. CDR3 length equals 12 residues. J gave up 7 bases and V 8 bases, and 8 bases lay outside the gene matches. Germline V gene sequence: CDR1 MNHNS, CDR2 SASEGT. The DNA of the CDR3 is TGTGCCAGCGGGGAGGGCTGGAGAGAGCAGTACTTC. It yields the protein CASGEGWREQYF.

The chain employs TRBV11-2 and TRBJ2-1, with D perhaps matching TRBD2 (6 bases). The CDR3 sequence is 14 residues long. V was trimmed by 7 bases and J by 6 bases, leaving 16 bases between them. Germline CDR1 SGHAT, CDR2 FQNNGV. As DNA, the CDR3 is TGTGCCAGCACCTCGGGGGTCCGGCCCAATGAGCAGTTCTTC. The encoded protein is CASTSGVRPNEQFF.

This clone was seen more than once but under ten times. V and J are TRBV19 and TRBJ1-2, with 8 bases lining up with TRBD1. This CDR3 has 14 residues. Germline lookup yields CDR1 LNHDA and CDR2 SQIVND (reference sequence). V was pared by 3 bases and J by 3 bases, with 3 bases of the junction left unmatched. For the CDR3, the DNA is TGTGCCAGTAGTATGACAGGGGCGTACTATGGCTACACCTTC. It translates to CASSMTGAYYGYTF.

The chain has TRBV25-1 and TRBJ2-1; D perhaps matches TRBD2 (6 bases). This CDR3 is 14 amino acids long. V lost 2 bases to trimming and J lost 8 bases, with 13 bases between them. Germline CDR1 reads MGHDK; CDR2 reads SYGVNS. The CDR3 sequence: CASSEDLALDEQFF. CDR3 bases: TGTGCCAGCAGTGAAGATCTAGCGCTGGATGAGCAGTTCTTC.

The chain employs TRBV18 and TRBJ1-4, with 11 bases aligning to TRBD1. V was pared by 1 base and J by 0 bases, with 4 bases of the junction left unmatched. CDR1 KGHSH and CDR2 LQKENI come from the germline V gene. The CDR3 runs 18 residues. CDR3 in DNA: TGTGCCAGCTCACCACGGGACAGGGGGACCGCAACTAATGAAAAACTGTTTTTT. Translation gives CASSPRDRGTATNEKLFF.

This chain connects TRBV2 to TRBJ2-3; unclear D gene. Germline V gene sequence: CDR1 SNHLY, CDR2 FYNNEI. V dropped 5 bases and J dropped 4 bases, with 4 bases sitting between them. This CDR3 spans 11 amino acids. The CDR3 nucleotides are TGTGCCAGCAGTTATGCAGATACGCAGTATTTT. Amino acid sequence: CASSYADTQYF.

The chain recombines TRBV2 with TRBJ2-3; TRBD2 is a possible D gene (6 bases). Germline loops: CDR1 SNHLY, CDR2 FYNNEI. V lost 10 bases and J 0 bases, leaving 14 bases between the germline ends. This CDR3 region has 14 residues. The CDR3 DNA reads as TGTGCCATTCCGGGACTCTTTAGCACAGATACGCAGTATTTT. Protein sequence: CAIPGLFSTDTQYF.

The chain links TRBV5-1 to TRBJ1-2; tentatively, D is TRBD1 (5 bases). CDR1 and CDR2 (germline): SGHRS, YFSETQ. Trimming took off 4 bases at V and 7 bases at J, with 11 bases between the two ends. This CDR3 has 12 residues. This chain's CDR3 is CASSLQGGGYTF. CDR3 sequence (DNA): TGCGCCAGCAGCCTGCAGGGCGGTGGCTACACCTTC.

This clone was seen a handful of times. The chain employs TRBV2 and TRBJ1-2; 7 bases map to TRBD1. Germline assignment: CDR1 SNHLY and CDR2 FYNNEI. Trimming cost V 5 bases and J 5 bases; bases outside gene matches: 11. The CDR3 is made up of 15 amino acids. The CDR3 region has the DNA TGTGCCAGCAGTAACCGGGACAGCCTTTCGTATGGCTACACCTTC. It encodes CASSNRDSLSYGYTF. Full variable domain (outside the CDR3, taken from reference TRBV2 and TRBJ1-2): EPEVTQTPSHQVTQMGQEVILRCVPISNHLYFYWYRQILGQKVEFLVSFYNNEISEKSEIFDDQFSVERPDGSNFTLKIRSTKLEDSAMYFCASSNRDSLSYGYTFGSGTRLTVV.

This clone showed up just once. This chain links TRBV7-3 with TRBJ2-1, with D unclear. The CDR3 is made up of 16 amino acids. The germline CDR1 and CDR2 sequences are SGHTA and FQGTGA. V dropped 4 bases and J dropped 3 bases, with 16 bases sitting between them. Written as DNA, the CDR3 is TGTGCCAGCAGCTCGCGAACCGGGTCAAACTACAATGAGCAGTTCTTC. Residues: CASSSRTGSNYNEQFF.

The rearrangement links TRBV11-2 to TRBJ2-3; the match to TRBD1 covers 7 bases. V shed 4 bases and J 0 bases; nucleotides not matched to a gene: 4. The germline V gene has CDR1 SGHAT and CDR2 FQNNGV. This CDR3 spans 15 amino acids. CDR3 DNA: TGTGCCAGCAGCTCGATCAGGGGGAGCACAGATACGCAGTATTTT. Amino acids: CASSSIRGSTDTQYF.

In nucleotides, the CDR3 is TGTGCCAGCAGCTTACAGACTAGCCTAAACAATGAGCAGTTCTTC. Its translation: CASSLQTSLNNEQFF. The chain combines TRBV7-2 with TRBJ2-1; 7 bases align to TRBD2. The CDR3 covers 15 residues. Germline V lookup: CDR1 SGHTA, CDR2 FQGNSA. V shed 2 bases and J 5 bases; nucleotides not matched to a gene: 6.

This chain connects TRBV12-5 to TRBJ2-7; 7 bases are a match to TRBD2. The V segment lost 7 bases and the J segment 1 base; nucleotides outside the gene matches: 7. Germline CDR1 is LGHNT and CDR2 is FRNRAP. The CDR3 runs to 14 residues. CDR3 loop: CASVLGGASYEQYF. CDR3 DNA sequence: TGTGCTAGTGTCCTGGGAGGGGCATCCTACGAGCAGTACTTC.

V is TRBV18 and J is TRBJ1-1; the match to TRBD1 covers 10 bases. Per germline, CDR1 KGHSH and CDR2 LQKENI. The CDR3 loop spans 14 amino acids. Unmatched junction bases numbered 4, after V lost 4 bases and J lost 5 bases. DNA for the CDR3: TGTGCCAGCTCACAAGACAGGGGGCTGACTGAAGCTTTCTTT. Protein: CASSQDRGLTEAFF. Based on the CDR3 plus reference TRBV18 and TRBJ1-1, the full variable domain is NAGVMQNPRHLVRRRGQEARLRCSPMKGHSHVYWYRQLPEEGLKFMVYLQKENIIDESGMPKERFSAEFPKEGPSILRIQQVVRGDSAAYFCASSQDRGLTEAFFGQGTRLTVV.

The chain uses TRBV19 and TRBJ2-7; TRBD1 agrees at 9 bases. Looked up from germline, CDR1 is LNHDA and CDR2 is SQIVND (reference sequence). CDR3 size: 14 residues. Unmatched junction bases numbered 5, after V lost 5 bases and J lost 3 bases. CDR3 nucleotides: TGTGCCAGTAGTTTCGGGACAGGGAGCTACGAGCAGTACTTC. This sequence encodes CASSFGTGSYEQYF.

The chain employs TRBV29-1 and TRBJ1-1, with D hard to call. The CDR3 runs to 13 residues. Deletions cut 3 bases from V and 0 bases from J, with 8 bases between. Germline V CDR1 and CDR2: SQVTM, ANQGSEA. This chain's CDR3 is CSVEISMNTEAFF. DNA for the CDR3: TGCAGCGTTGAGATAAGCATGAACACTGAAGCTTTCTTT.

The chain has TRBV7-2 and TRBJ1-5; no definite D call. The germline V gene encodes CDR1 SGHTA and CDR2 FQGNSA. The CDR3 spans 13 residues. With 5 bases removed from V and 7 bases from J, the gap between germline ends came to 12 bases. CDR3 amino acids: CASSQQSGQPQHF. DNA of the CDR3: TGTGCCAGCAGCCAGCAATCCGGGCAGCCCCAGCATTTT.

The V and J genes are TRBV28 and TRBJ2-7, with no clear D. Germline CDR1 and CDR2: MDHEN and SYDVKM. The CDR3 totals 14 residues. Trimming left V 6 bases short and J 2 bases short, with 14 bases between. DNA of the CDR3: TGTGCCAGCAGGGTTGAGAGTCCGACCTACGAGCAGTACTTC. This encodes CASRVESPTYEQYF.

This rearrangement joins TRBV2 to TRBJ2-3; D may be TRBD1 (5 bases). The length of the CDR3 is 13 residues. Deletions cut 6 bases from V and 0 bases from J, with 7 bases between. CDR1 and CDR2 from the germline V gene are SNHLY and FYNNEI. The CDR3 loop reads CASRGPSTDTQYF. CDR3 bases: TGTGCCAGCAGGGGGCCTAGCACAGATACGCAGTATTTT.

The CDR3 DNA reads TGTGCCAGCTCACCAGTTCCGATAGGGGCCTCTGGGGCCAACGTCCTGACTTTC. This codes for CASSPVPIGASGANVLTF. The chain has TRBV18 and TRBJ2-6; tentative D call: TRBD1 (5 bases). The CDR3 totals 18 residues. Deletions cut 2 bases from V and 0 bases from J, with 14 bases between. The germline V gene has CDR1 KGHSH and CDR2 LQKENI.

This clone was counted once. The chain combines TRBV20-1 with TRBJ2-7; D gene uncertain. Per germline, CDR1 DFQATT and CDR2 SNEGSKA (reference sequence). V dropped 0 bases and J dropped 10 bases, with 10 bases sitting between them. This CDR3 comprises 11 residues. This CDR3 is CSARDPPFQYF. The CDR3 bases are TGCAGTGCTAGAGATCCCCCCTTCCAGTACTTC.

The chain combines TRBV6-1 with TRBJ1-1; the D is unclear. The CDR3 consists of 13 residues. V was cut by 6 bases and J by 2 bases, with 10 bases left in between. CDR1 and CDR2 from the germline V gene are MNHNS and SASEGT. The CDR3 protein is CASSPQANTEAFF. CDR3 nucleotide sequence: TGTGCCAGCAGCCCCCAAGCAAACACTGAAGCTTTCTTT.

V is TRBV2 and J is TRBJ2-5, with 8 bases identical to TRBD2. The CDR3 runs 14 residues. V trimming: 6 bases; J trimming: 3 bases; junction bases outside the gene matches: 6. CDR1 and CDR2 (germline): SNHLY, FYNNEI. The CDR3 is CASRVQREKETQYF. The CDR3 bases are TGTGCCAGCAGGGTCCAGCGGGAGAAAGAGACCCAGTACTTC.

This clone was seen a few times. The rearrangement uses TRBV18 and TRBJ1-6; 7 positions agree with TRBD1. Germline V gene lookup returns CDR1 KGHSH and CDR2 LQKENI. The V gene end was trimmed by 1 base and the J gene end by 8 bases; junction bases not matched to a gene: 2. The CDR3 contains 14 residues. The CDR3 sequence is CASSPLQGDSPLHF. In DNA form, the CDR3 reads TGTGCCAGCTCACCACTGCAGGGGGATTCACCCCTCCACTTT.

The chain links TRBV23-1 to TRBJ1-5; D is uncertain. TRBV23-1 is designated an ORF whose function remains uncertain. The CDR3 is 16 residues long. Trimming removed 0 bases at V and 5 bases at J, with 14 bases between. The CDR3 loop reads CASSQSLTPHDQPQHF. The CDR3 region has the DNA TGCGCCAGCAGTCAATCGTTGACACCCCATGATCAGCCCCAGCATTTT.